The entry that follows covers one T cell receptor (beta chain) sequence. The entry originates in a study of cytotoxic CD8 clonotypes in ibrutinib-treated CLL. Study information: For this cohort, patients were roughly 10 relapsed/refractory and 15 treatment-naive, while some 17 were IGHV unmutated.

Cryopreserved PBMCs provided about 2 micrograms of genomic DNA for the TCR beta libraries. Sequencing was designed to attain a depth spanning 1 in 200,000 to 1 in 1 million T cells. Assay: immunoSEQ multiplex PCR; the TCRdb copy retains only in-frame clones and omits some. The sample has tens of thousands of clones, roughly 84% seen once. J was trimmed by 0 bases and V by 9 bases; bases with no gene match: 8. CDR1 and CDR2 from the germline V gene are MNHNS and SASEGT. This CDR3 has 14 amino acids. The V and J genes are TRBV6-1 and TRBJ2-7, with 7 positions matching TRBD1. The sample consisted of PBMCs, taken before ibrutinib treatment. This clonotype was obtained from a human donor with chronic lymphocytic leukemia. The CDR3 region has the DNA TGTGCCAGTGGGGAAGACAGGGCCTCCTACGAGCAGTACTTC. This codes for CASGEDRASYEQYF.